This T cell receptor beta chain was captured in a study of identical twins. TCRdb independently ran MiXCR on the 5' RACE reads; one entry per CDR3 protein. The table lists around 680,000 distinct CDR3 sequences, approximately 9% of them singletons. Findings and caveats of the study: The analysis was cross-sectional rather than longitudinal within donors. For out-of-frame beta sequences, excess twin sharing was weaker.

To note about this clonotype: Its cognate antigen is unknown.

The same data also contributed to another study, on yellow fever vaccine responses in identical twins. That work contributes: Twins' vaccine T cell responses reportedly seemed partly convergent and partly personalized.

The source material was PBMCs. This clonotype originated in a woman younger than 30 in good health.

This CDR3 is CASSFSIVYEQYF. CDR3 nucleotide sequence: TGTGCCAGCAGTTTTTCAATCGTCTACGAGCAGTACTTC. This chain links TRBV12-3 or TRBV12-4 with TRBJ2-7; D gene unclear. Trimming left V 3 bases short and J 3 bases short, with 9 bases between. This CDR3 has 13 residues.